This T cell receptor beta chain was sequenced during a study of response to subunit inactivated influenza vaccine. General observations from the study: Authors suggested each seasonal flu vaccination may recruit only limited numbers of new T cells.

One entry per CDR3 protein results from TCRdb running MiXCR on the RT-PCR reads. The sample has hundreds of thousands of distinct CDR3 sequences; around 14% are singletons. This clonotype was recorded a few times. Its antigen is currently unknown. The germline gives CDR1 ENHRY, CDR2 SYGVKD. This CDR3 contains 13 residues. The V end was cut by 6 bases, the J end by 4 bases, with 12 bases between. The TCR comes from a man between 50 and 59 years old who received an inactivated influenza vaccine. The J gene is TRBJ1-2, the V gene TRBV10-3, with D perhaps matching TRBD1 (5 bases). The starting material was PBMCs from blood, obtained roughly 15 days before vaccination. CDR3 nucleotide sequence: TGTGCCATCAGGGGTGACAGCGGCTATGGCTACACCTTC. It translates to CAIRGDSGYGYTF.